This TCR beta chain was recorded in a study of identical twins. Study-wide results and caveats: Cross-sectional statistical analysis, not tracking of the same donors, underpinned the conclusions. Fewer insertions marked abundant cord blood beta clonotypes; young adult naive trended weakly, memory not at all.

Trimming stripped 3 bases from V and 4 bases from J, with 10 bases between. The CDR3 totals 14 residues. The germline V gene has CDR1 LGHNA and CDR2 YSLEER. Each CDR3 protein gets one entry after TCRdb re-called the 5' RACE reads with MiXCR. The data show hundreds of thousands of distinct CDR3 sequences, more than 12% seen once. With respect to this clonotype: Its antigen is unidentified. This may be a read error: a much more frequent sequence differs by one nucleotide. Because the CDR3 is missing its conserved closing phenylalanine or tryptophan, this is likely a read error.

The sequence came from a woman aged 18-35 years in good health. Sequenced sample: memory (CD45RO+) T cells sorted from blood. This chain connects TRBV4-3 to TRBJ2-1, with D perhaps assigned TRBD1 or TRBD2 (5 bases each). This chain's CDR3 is CASSQGVGYNEQFL. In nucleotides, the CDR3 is TGCGCCAGCAGCCAGGGGGTCGGGTACAATGAGCAGTTCCTC.